Listed below are T cell receptor beta chains from one sample, sequenced in a study of cytomegalovirus exposure and HLA in healthy donors. Data came from immunoSEQ multiplex PCR; TCRdb stores just in-frame clones and leaves some out. Of fewer than 250,000 clones listed, roughly 83% are singletons. Sequenced sample: PBMCs. These receptors came from a girl aged 10 to 17 in good health and CMV-seronegative. Each CDR3 is given with its conserved first and last residue.

TRBV19	TRBJ1-2	CASDDRRNYGYTF
TRBV2	TRBJ1-2	CANLGTGDGYTF
TRBV4-2	TRBJ1-1	CASSQVGGAFEAFF
TRBV7-9	TRBJ2-7	CASSVTSGYEQYF
TRBV2	TRBJ1-2	CASRMKQQLSYGYTF
TRBV19	TRBJ2-1	CASSIQQGNEQFF
TRBV9	TRBJ2-7	CASGRQGLDEQYF
TRBV2	TRBJ1-5	CASRSPQVNQPQHF
TRBV10-3	TRBJ1-1	CAIAQKNMNTEAFF
TRBV4-1	TRBJ1-2	CASSQDRGVNYGYTF
TRBV5-5	TRBJ1-5	CASSLGAGGNQPQHF
TRBV9	TRBJ1-2	CASSVFGGSTNGYTF
TRBV7-9	TRBJ1-1	CASSYGTLTEAFF
TRBV2	TRBJ2-7	CASRASGANEQYF
TRBV5-1	TRBJ2-2	CASSLDSTGELFF
TRBV5-6	TRBJ2-7	CASTLGGSSYEQYF
TRBV10-2	TRBJ2-1	CASSESGRGRDEQFF
TRBV14	TRBJ1-2	CASSQAGTGGGYTF
TRBV7-8	TRBJ2-5	CASSPEGSGETQYF
TRBV27	TRBJ1-4	CASRKTSGTGPEKLFF
TRBV2	TRBJ1-4	CASSPTGQGGEKLFF
TRBV6-5	TRBJ1-1	CASSYPQGVAFF
TRBV28	TRBJ2-7	CASRGSGRGAYEQYF
TRBV4-1	TRBJ2-3	CASSQGTSGGSKDTQYF
TRBV4-1	TRBJ1-2	CASSQEPRETGGYTF
TRBV6-5	TRBJ1-1	CASRGRTEAFF
TRBV28	TRBJ2-3	CASSLDGRAGDTQYF
TRBV5-8	TRBJ1-2	CASSADLQGADGYTF
TRBV7-2	TRBJ2-1	CASSLVGMTSGTDNEQFF
TRBV28	TRBJ2-1	CASSLLTGILNEQFF
TRBV25-1	TRBJ1-4	CASSASRGFEKLFF
TRBV4-1	TRBJ2-3	CASSHGTYTDTQYF
TRBV6-5	TRBJ1-1	CASSYSIGGGTEAFF
TRBV7-3	TRBJ1-1	CASSLSGGTEAFF
TRBV27	TRBJ2-2	CASSLLIAGGPGELFF
TRBV10-3	TRBJ2-1	CAIRKGLAEGYNEQFF
TRBV27	TRBJ2-4	CASTPGQGGNIQYF
TRBV5-1	TRBJ2-6	CASSLETVLFGANVLTF
TRBV5-1	TRBJ2-7	CASSSSSRTYEQYF
TRBV6-6	TRBJ1-5	CASSGGQVRSQPQHF
TRBV5-1	TRBJ2-5	CASARQGAETQYF
TRBV15	TRBJ2-3	CATSRGVKDTQYF
TRBV18	TRBJ2-7	CASSPPGQGIHEQYF
TRBV30	TRBJ1-3	CAYRGSSGNTIYF
TRBV5-6	-	CASRGSGISYEQYF
TRBV25-1	TRBJ2-1	CASSESGGSSYNEQFF
TRBV19	TRBJ1-1	CASRGEPNKGYTEAFF
TRBV21-1	TRBJ2-3	CASSYPTATSNTLRDTQYF
TRBV15	TRBJ1-5	CASQAPDQPQHF
TRBV9	TRBJ1-2	CASSTGGRGYGYTF
TRBV29-1	TRBJ1-3	CSVLTGLSSGNTIYF
TRBV13	TRBJ2-6	CASSFITGAGANVLTF